A selection of T cell receptor beta chains follows, all from one sample in a study of T cell changes during pregnancy in multiple sclerosis. Assay: immunoSEQ multiplex PCR; the TCRdb copy retains only in-frame clones and omits some. The top ten hold around 10% of the sample, which has 30,000 or so clones, 89% seen once. Here the sequenced sample was CD8+ T cells from peripheral blood mononuclear cells, taken in the third trimester of pregnancy. The receptors were sampled from a female donor with multiple sclerosis, enrolled in a pregnancy study. CDR3s include the opening cysteine and the closing phenylalanine or tryptophan. The D gene is left open where the match is weak. Clone size is not always given. Where it is, it says once, few, many or a class for expanded clones.

j_gene | v_gene | abundance | d_gene | CDR3aa | CDR3nt
TRBJ1-2 | TRBV28 | - | TRBD1 | CASSLEGQDGYTF | TGTGCCAGCAGTTTGGAGGGACAGGACGGCTACACCTTC
TRBJ1-2 | TRBV6-1 | once | TRBD1 | CASSATGTGGGYTF | TGTGCCAGCAGTGCTACCGGGACAGGGGGAGGCTACACCTTC
TRBJ2-6 | TRBV9 | - | TRBD1 | CASSSRQGTGANVLTF | TGTGCCAGCAGCTCCCGACAGGGAACTGGGGCCAACGTCCTGACTTTC
TRBJ2-3 | TRBV6-1 | - | - | CASRRLVTSTDTQYF | TGTGCCAGCAGACGACTGGTAACTAGCACAGATACGCAGTATTTT
TRBJ1-3 | TRBV28 | - | - | CASSPGGALGNTIYF | TGTGCCAGCAGCCCCGGGGGGGCTTTAGGAAACACCATATATTTT
TRBJ2-1 | TRBV27 | - | - | CASKGDEQFF | TGTGCCAGCAAAGGAGATGAGCAGTTCTTC
TRBJ1-2 | TRBV30 | - | - | CAWNNYTAGNYGYTF | TGTGCCTGGAACAATTACACGGCAGGGAACTATGGCTACACCTTC
TRBJ2-7 | TRBV5-1 | - | - | CASSLEGPLGVEQYF | TGCGCCAGCAGCTTGGAAGGTCCCCTGGGCGTCGAGCAGTACTTC
TRBJ1-1 | TRBV27 | - | TRBD1 | CASSLEGAGGGTEAFF | TGTGCCAGCAGTTTAGAGGGGGCGGGGGGCGGCACTGAAGCTTTCTTT
TRBJ1-1 | TRBV4-1 | - | TRBD1 | CASSQDLAGTGQAFF | TGCGCCAGCAGCCAAGATCTGGCCGGGACAGGGCAAGCTTTCTTT
TRBJ1-5 | TRBV5-1 | - | - | CASSLGGELQPQHF | TGCGCCAGCAGCTTGGGAGGAGAGCTTCAGCCCCAGCATTTT
TRBJ2-3 | TRBV7-9 | - | - | CASSPERSHDPTDTQYF | TGTGCCAGCAGCCCAGAACGGAGTCATGACCCCACAGATACGCAGTATTTT
TRBJ2-7 | TRBV9 | - | TRBD2 | CASSLGLAGSYEQYF | TGTGCCAGCAGCCTCGGACTAGCGGGATCCTACGAGCAGTACTTC
TRBJ1-2 | TRBV9 | - | TRBD1 | CASSVGGGRGGYTF | TGTGCCAGCAGCGTAGGAGGGGGCCGTGGGGGCTACACCTTC
TRBJ2-1 | TRBV7-8 | - | - | CASSAPLGNEQFF | TGTGCCAGCAGCGCCCCCCTCGGGAATGAGCAGTTCTTC
TRBJ2-7 | TRBV27 | - | - | CASSSSSYEQYF | TGTGCCAGCAGTTCTAGCTCCTACGAGCAGTACTTC
TRBJ1-1 | TRBV7-9 | - | - | CAGAPPLENTEAFF | TGTGCAGGGGCCCCACCTCTGGAGAACACTGAAGCTTTCTTT
TRBJ2-7 | TRBV6-1 | - | - | CASSEGSGEQYF | TGTGCCAGCAGCGAAGGGTCCGGCGAGCAGTACTTC
TRBJ1-1 | TRBV28 | - | TRBD1 | CASSPTGGLNTEAFF | TGTGCCAGCAGTCCCACAGGGGGCCTGAACACTGAAGCTTTCTTT
TRBJ2-5 | TRBV6-5 | - | TRBD2 | CASSYSGTSPRETQYF | TGTGCCAGCAGTTACTCGGGGACTAGCCCCAGGGAGACCCAGTACTTC
TRBJ1-2 | TRBV9 | - | - | CASSGEGYTF | TGTGCCAGCAGCGGCGAAGGCTACACCTTC
TRBJ2-7 | TRBV11-2 | - | - | CASSLSPTYEQYF | TGTGCCAGCAGCTTATCACCTACGTACGAGCAGTACTTC
TRBJ1-2 | TRBV21-1 | - | - | CASSRSDCTALGGYTF | TGTGCCAGCAGCAGATCGGACTGCACGGCCCTGGGTGGCTACACCTTC
TRBJ1-2 | TRBV5-6 | - | TRBD1 | CASSQTGAWGYTF | TGTGCCAGCAGCCAGACAGGGGCCTGGGGCTACACCTTC
TRBJ2-1 | TRBV7-3 | - | TRBD2 | CASSLGLAGGPYNEQFF | TGTGCCAGCAGCTTGGGCCTAGCGGGGGGCCCGTACAATGAGCAGTTCTTC
TRBJ1-5 | TRBV2 | - | - | CASSEARQVFVDQPQHF | TGTGCCAGCAGTGAAGCTCGACAGGTTTTTGTCGATCAGCCCCAGCATTTT
TRBJ2-1 | TRBV27 | - | - | CASSYFREIEKEQFF | TGTGCCAGCAGTTACTTTCGGGAGATCGAGAAAGAGCAGTTCTTC
TRBJ2-7 | TRBV29-1 | once | - | CSVEDWPSTRNEQYF | TGCAGCGTTGAAGATTGGCCCTCCACTAGGAATGAGCAGTACTTC
TRBJ1-1 | TRBV4-2 | - | TRBD1 | CASSQERAGGAAFF | TGTGCCAGCAGCCAAGAGAGGGCAGGGGGCGCGGCTTTCTTT
TRBJ2-3 | TRBV27 | - | TRBD2 | CASSTLAGGRTDTQYF | TGTGCCAGCAGTACATTAGCGGGGGGGCGGACAGATACGCAGTATTTT
TRBJ1-3 | TRBV9 | - | - | CASSGGLSGNTIYF | TGTGCCAGCAGCGGGGGCCTATCTGGAAACACCATATATTTT
TRBJ2-2 | TRBV15 | - | - | CATSRGLSRGVGELFF | TGTGCCACCAGCAGGGGCCTATCCAGGGGAGTCGGGGAGCTGTTTTTT
TRBJ1-1 | TRBV15 | - | - | CATSRVGRAGLNTEAFF | TGTGCCACCAGCAGGGTTGGCAGGGCTGGCTTGAACACTGAAGCTTTCTTT
TRBJ2-7 | TRBV5-1 | once | - | CASSPLGVYEQYF | TGCGCCAGCAGCCCCCTAGGGGTGTACGAGCAGTACTTC
TRBJ2-1 | TRBV6-5 | - | - | CASSYSTTNEQFF | TGTGCCAGCAGTTACTCGACTACCAATGAGCAGTTCTTC
TRBJ2-1 | TRBV19 | - | - | CASSIAPDLIGYNEQFF | TGTGCCAGTAGTATAGCCCCGGACTTAATCGGTTACAATGAGCAGTTCTTC
TRBJ2-1 | TRBV27 | - | - | CASSPGLRGNEQFF | TGTGCCAGCAGTCCGGGACTCCGTGGGAATGAGCAGTTCTTC
TRBJ2-1 | TRBV7-8 | - | - | CASSSPLGRYNEQFF | TGTGCCAGCAGCTCACCTCTTGGCAGATACAATGAGCAGTTCTTC
TRBJ2-7 | TRBV7-9 | - | TRBD1 | CASSTQGEQYF | TGTGCCAGCAGTACACAGGGGGAGCAGTACTTC
TRBJ1-2 | TRBV9 | - | TRBD1 | CASTRDRAHGYTF | TGTGCCAGCACCAGAGACAGGGCTCATGGCTACACCTTC
TRBJ2-7 | TRBV5-6 | - | - | CASSLGGWGDEQYF | TGTGCCAGCAGCTTGGGGGGTTGGGGGGACGAGCAGTACTTC
TRBJ2-7 | TRBV2 | - | - | CASRELGGTAYEQYF | TGTGCCAGCCGAGAATTGGGGGGAACGGCCTACGAGCAGTACTTC
TRBJ1-2 | TRBV19 | - | - | CASSPPGTNGYTF | TGTGCCAGTAGCCCTCCAGGGACAAATGGCTACACCTTC
TRBJ2-5 | TRBV7-6 | - | - | CASSLARRVQETQYF | TGTGCCAGCAGCTTAGCAAGGAGGGTCCAAGAGACCCAGTACTTC
TRBJ1-2 | TRBV6-1 | - | - | CASSGPFLGYTF | TGTGCCAGCAGTGGGCCCTTCCTTGGCTACACCTTC
TRBJ1-4 | TRBV28 | - | TRBD1 | CASSRRQGSEKLFF | TGTGCCAGCAGTCGACGACAGGGTTCCGAAAAACTGTTTTTT